This passage covers 27 T cell receptor beta chains from one sample sequenced in a study of blood T cell repertoires in COVID-19. Using immunoSEQ multiplex PCR, the repertoire was profiled, and TCRdb retains in-frame clones only, with some absent. The data hold about 83,000 clones, with around 84% observed a single time. Material for sequencing was peripheral blood. The receptors were gathered from a woman over 75 in a cohort sampled during active or convalescent COVID-19.

CDR3 DNA sequence: TGTGCCAGCAGTTATGAGACAGGGTGGGACACTGAAGCTTTCTTT. Protein sequence: CASSYETGWDTEAFF. This chain uses TRBV28 with TRBJ1-1; 7 bases match TRBD1. Germline V gives CDR1 MDHEN, CDR2 SYDVKM. V lost 4 bases and J lost 3; bases outside the gene matches: 8. This CDR3 comprises 15 residues.

This rearrangement joins TRBV7-9 to TRBJ2-3; the match to TRBD1 covers 9 bases. J was trimmed by 4 bases and V by 5 bases; bases with no gene match: 7. Per germline, CDR1 SEHNR and CDR2 FQNEAQ (reference sequence). The CDR3 length is 15 residues. CDR3 sequence (DNA): TGTGCCAGCAGCCCGGGACAGGGATTGTCAGATACGCAGTATTTT. It specifies CASSPGQGLSDTQYF.

Note on this clone: Germline and junction disagree at one end, which may indicate a read error. The chain combines TRBV7-7 with TRBJ2-6; the D gene is possibly TRBD2 (5 bases). CDR1 is SSHAT and CDR2 is FNYEAQ in the germline V gene (reference sequence). The CDR3 runs to 16 residues. CDR3 coding DNA: TGTGCTAGCAGCTTAGCGTACAGCTCTGGGGCCAACGTCCTGACTTTC. Protein product: CASSLAYSSGANVLTF.

The chain employs TRBV6-2 or TRBV6-3 and TRBJ2-7; D gene ambiguous. V was trimmed by 4 bases and J by 2 bases, leaving 21 bases between them. The length of the CDR3 is 17 residues. Germline loops: CDR1 MNHEY, CDR2 SVGEGT. CDR3 sequence: CASSFKAGTNRAYEQYV. The CDR3 bases are TGTGCCAGCAGTTTCAAGGCCGGAACAAATCGGGCCTACGAGCAGTACGTC.

V is TRBV10-2 and J is TRBJ2-1, with D hard to call. With 2 bases removed from V and 0 bases from J, the gap between germline ends came to 20 bases. The germline V gene encodes CDR1 WSHSY and CDR2 SAAADI. The CDR3 covers 19 residues. Written as DNA, the CDR3 is TGCGCCAGCAGTGAGGGCGTCCGGTCGTTGAGGTTCTCCTACAATGAGCAGTTCTTC. Translating gives CASSEGVRSLRFSYNEQFF.

The gene calls are TRBV7-9 and TRBJ1-2, with TRBD1 identical over 7 bases. CDR3 length: 14 amino acids. Per germline, CDR1 SEHNR and CDR2 FQNEAQ (reference sequence). Trimming took 5 bases from V and 5 from J; bases not matched to a gene: 8. CDR3 DNA sequence: TGTGCCAGCAGCCGGGGGACAGACCAATATGGCTACACCTTC. It encodes CASSRGTDQYGYTF.

The chain carries TRBV28 and TRBJ1-2; D gene unclear. From germline, CDR1 is MDHEN and CDR2 SYDVKM. Trimming stripped 10 bases from V and 6 bases from J, with 15 bases between. CDR3 length: 12 amino acids. The CDR3 here is CAIPGRRDGYTF. The CDR3 DNA reads as TGTGCCATCCCCGGGAGAAGGGATGGCTACACCTTC.

The J gene is TRBJ2-7, the V gene TRBV5-4; 8 nucleotides align to TRBD2. V lost 0 bases and J lost 4; bases outside the gene matches: 6. CDR1 and CDR2 (germline): SGHNT, YYREEE (reference sequence). The CDR3 has 15 amino acids. Here the CDR3 DNA reads TGTGCCAGCAGCTTGGAAGGGACTAGAAAGTACGAGCAGTACTTC. This gives the protein CASSLEGTRKYEQYF.

This chain uses TRBV3-1 (or the pseudogene TRBV3-2) with TRBJ2-5; tentatively, D is TRBD2 (6 bases). CDR1 and CDR2 from the germline V gene are LGHDT and YNNKEL (reference sequence). The CDR3 extends over 12 amino acids. V dropped 4 bases and J dropped 9 bases, with 12 bases sitting between them. CDR3 DNA: TGTGCCAGCAGCCCCCCGCGGGACTCCCAGTACTTC. It specifies CASSPPRDSQYF.

V is TRBV5-6 and J is TRBJ1-2; 10 bases match TRBD1. The ends lost 2 bases at V and 3 bases at J; junction bases unmatched: 4. CDR3 length: 15 residues. Germline V gene lookup returns CDR1 SGHDT and CDR2 YYEEEE. Here the CDR3 reads CASSLTGTGDYGYTF. CDR3 DNA: TGTGCCAGCAGCTTAACCGGGACAGGGGACTATGGCTACACCTTC.

V gene TRBV5-1 combines with J gene TRBJ2-1; 14 nucleotides line up with TRBD2. Trimming at V came to 3 bases and at J to 0 bases, leaving 5 bases not matched to a gene. CDR1 is SGHRS and CDR2 is YFSETQ in the germline V gene. The CDR3 is 18 residues long. CDR3 amino acids: CASSWGLAGVSSYNEQFF. The CDR3 DNA reads TGCGCCAGCAGCTGGGGACTAGCGGGAGTCAGCTCCTACAATGAGCAGTTCTTC.

The chain carries TRBV18 and TRBJ1-2; 7 positions match TRBD1. Germline CDR1 and CDR2: KGHSH and LQKENI. The V and J ends lost 3 bases and 6 bases, in that order; junction bases with no gene match: 10. The CDR3 loop spans 15 amino acids. The CDR3 is CASSPAVTGKNGYTF. CDR3 sequence (DNA): TGTGCCAGCTCACCCGCTGTGACAGGGAAAAATGGCTACACCTTC. The full variable domain, rest sourced from reference TRBV18 and TRBJ1-2, is NAGVMQNPRHLVRRRGQEARLRCSPMKGHSHVYWYRQLPEEGLKFMVYLQKENIIDESGMPKERFSAEFPKEGPSILRIQQVVRGDSAAYFCASSPAVTGKNGYTFGSGTRLTVV.

This clone was observed once. The chain couples TRBV5-1 to TRBJ1-5; D is unclear. Trimming took off 1 base at V and 1 base at J, with 9 bases between the two ends. The length of the CDR3 is 15 residues. Germline V gene lookup returns CDR1 SGHRS and CDR2 YFSETQ. This CDR3 is CASSLSGQSNQPQHF. CDR3 DNA sequence: TGCGCCAGCAGCTTGAGTGGGCAGAGCAATCAGCCCCAGCATTTT.

This chain connects TRBV10-2 to TRBJ2-7; TRBD1 agrees at 7 bases. The CDR3 consists of 20 residues. Per the germline V gene, CDR1 is WSHSY and CDR2 is SAAADI. Germline trimming cut 6 bases from V and 2 bases from J; bases unmatched to any gene: 25. The DNA of the CDR3 is TGCGCCAGCAGGGATACAATCGGGGCAGGGGGAGTAGGTTCGACCTACGAGCAGTACTTC. Translated: CASRDTIGAGGVGSTYEQYF.

The chain has TRBV7-9 and TRBJ1-5; 8 bases align to TRBD1. J lost 6 bases, V lost 5 bases, and 9 bases had no gene match. Per the germline V gene, CDR1 is SEHNR and CDR2 is FQNEAQ (reference sequence). CDR3 length equals 15 residues. CDR3 amino acids: CASSGDRGDSQPQHF. Here the CDR3 DNA reads TGTGCCAGCAGCGGCGACAGGGGTGATAGTCAGCCCCAGCATTTT.

The chain links TRBV6-5 to TRBJ2-2; D may be TRBD1 (6 bases). Trimming removed 8 bases at V and 5 bases at J, with 15 bases between. The CDR3 is made up of 14 amino acids. Germline V CDR1 and CDR2: MNHEY, SVGAGI. The CDR3 loop is CASSQGIQTGELFF. Here the CDR3 DNA reads TGTGCCAGCTCACAGGGTATCCAGACCGGGGAGCTGTTTTTT.

This rearrangement joins TRBV5-7 to TRBJ2-7; D is unresolved. TRBV5-7 is assigned to the ORF class and has an uncertain function. This CDR3 is built from 12 residues. Trimming shortened V by 4 bases and J by 0 bases, and 5 bases separated the two germline ends. The CDR3 bases are TGTGCCAGCAGCCACAGCTCCTACGAGCAGTACGTC. Residues: CASSHSSYEQYV.

The V and J genes are TRBV5-5 and TRBJ2-7; possible D gene TRBD2, 6 bases. The V and J ends lost 0 bases and 0 bases respectively, with 7 bases between them. The CDR3 consists of 14 residues. The V gene's germline CDR1 is SGHKS and CDR2 YYEKEE (reference sequence). The CDR3 DNA reads TGTGCCAGCAGCTTGGTCGGGAGCTCCTACGAGCAGTACTTC. Translating gives CASSLVGSSYEQYF. Complete variable domain (other parts from reference TRBV5-5 and TRBJ2-7): DAGVTQSPTHLIKTRGQQVTLRCSPISGHKSVSWYQQVLGQGPQFIFQYYEKEERGRGNFPDRFSARQFPNYSSELNVNALLLGDSALYLCASSLVGSSYEQYFGPGTRLTVT.

The chain links TRBV6-2 or TRBV6-3 to TRBJ2-6, with D tentatively TRBD2 (9 bases). Trimming stripped 5 bases from V and 0 bases from J, with 23 bases between. This CDR3 contains 20 residues. Per germline, CDR1 MNHEY and CDR2 SVGEGT. The CDR3 here is CASSTAGGLAGNSGANVLTF. CDR3 nucleotide sequence: TGTGCCAGCAGTACGGCAGGGGGCCTAGCGGGAAACTCTGGGGCCAACGTCCTGACTTTC.

V is TRBV5-4 and J is TRBJ1-1; D possibly corresponds to TRBD1 (5 bases). Germline CDR1 is SGHNT and CDR2 is YYREEE (reference sequence). This CDR3 has 18 residues. V was shortened by 3 bases and J by 0 bases, with 21 bases between the two germline ends. The DNA for the CDR3 is TGTGCCAGCAGCTCCGGACGGGCCGGGGGGAATATGAACACTGAAGCTTTCTTT. Translation gives CASSSGRAGGNMNTEAFF.

The chain recombines TRBV6-6 with TRBJ1-4, with TRBD1 identical over 8 bases. Germline assignment: CDR1 MNHNY and CDR2 SVGAGI (reference sequence). The CDR3 runs to 14 residues. J was trimmed by 8 bases and V by 5 bases; bases with no gene match: 7. CDR3 sequence: CASSRAGGREKLFF. CDR3 DNA sequence: TGTGCCAGCAGTCGCGCAGGGGGCCGGGAAAAACTGTTTTTT.

This chain connects TRBV10-3 to TRBJ1-1, with D unclear. This CDR3 has 15 residues. The V end lost 1 base, the J end lost 3 bases, and 12 bases lay between the germline ends. Looked up from germline, CDR1 is ENHRY and CDR2 is SYGVKD. CDR3 coding DNA: TGTGCCATCAGTGAGTTGGGAGGAGGGTACACTGAAGCTTTCTTT. Protein product: CAISELGGGYTEAFF.

This clone was seen a single time. The rearrangement uses TRBV24-1 and TRBJ1-4, with 8 bases lining up with TRBD1. Per germline, CDR1 KGHDR and CDR2 SFDVKD. The CDR3 sequence is 16 residues long. J was trimmed by 3 bases and V by 7 bases; bases with no gene match: 9. The chain's CDR3 is CATRATRQGPNEKLFF. The CDR3 DNA follows: TGTGCCACCAGGGCCACCCGACAGGGGCCTAATGAAAAACTGTTTTTT.

Only a few counts were recorded for this clone. This sequence joins TRBV2 and TRBJ2-7; D is unclear. The CDR3 loop spans 13 amino acids. Germline CDR1 and CDR2: SNHLY and FYNNEI. Deletions cut 4 bases from V and 1 base from J, with 8 bases between. CDR3 sequence: CASSVSQSYEQYV. CDR3 nucleotide sequence: TGTGCCAGCAGTGTTAGCCAATCCTACGAGCAGTACGTC.

The chain couples TRBV11-2 to TRBJ1-1; D unresolved. Trimming removed 0 bases at V and 4 bases at J, with 12 bases between. Germline lookup yields CDR1 SGHAT and CDR2 FQNNGV. The CDR3 has 15 amino acids. CDR3 loop: CASSLDSTVGTEAFF. The CDR3 DNA follows: TGTGCCAGCAGCTTAGATAGTACAGTGGGCACTGAAGCTTTCTTT.

This clone has just a few counts. The rearrangement links TRBV7-9 to TRBJ2-3, with D tentatively TRBD2 (6 bases). Germline CDR1 is SEHNR and CDR2 is FQNEAQ (reference sequence). The CDR3 is made up of 15 amino acids. The V gene lost 2 bases and the J gene lost 2 bases, with 11 bases spanning the gap. DNA of the CDR3: TGTGCCAGCAGCTTACAGGGCGGGATCACAGATACGCAGTATTTT. It encodes CASSLQGGITDTQYF.

This clone was counted once. The V gene is TRBV19, the J gene TRBJ2-3, with D perhaps matching TRBD1 (6 bases). Trimming left V 5 bases short and J 0 bases short, with 12 bases between. The germline CDR1 and CDR2 sequences are LNHDA and SQIVND (reference sequence). CDR3 length: 15 amino acids. CDR3 residues: CASSPLQGSTDTQYF. CDR3 nucleotides: TGTGCCAGTAGTCCACTACAGGGAAGCACAGATACGCAGTATTTT.